This TCR beta chain was found in a study of CD8 T cells in ankylosing spondylitis (dated by TCRdb to about 2017). A note on the overall study: The study profiled T cell receptor beta repertoires in healthy donors and ankylosing spondylitis patients to find disease-linked TCR variants. In total, the full study cohort was made up of roughly 110 healthy donors and 25 to 30 ankylosing spondylitis patients. Peripheral blood samples were taken, and synovial fluid was additionally collected from ankylosing spondylitis patients.

The CDR3, from cysteine to phenylalanine, totals 14 residues. Of the read, only the CDR3 DNA is kept; its 42 bases are in frame from base 1. V trim: 2 bases; J trim: 4 bases; unmatched bases: 4. As concerns this clonotype: Its antigen remains undetermined. No qualities accompany the bases; no much larger clone lies one base away.

Sequencing instrument: Illumina HiSeq 2500. Quantitative 5'-RACE with molecular barcodes was the method used to prepare the TCR beta libraries. As for the authors' bioinformatics: Disease-linked TCR variants were identified with a new computational method built on a probabilistic model of VDJ rearrangement. Using fastp trimming at Q25 and MiXCR clonotype assembly, TCRdb reanalyzed the public sequencing data and kept in-frame beta chains. Records with the same CDR3 protein are collapsed into one entry carrying the most frequent genes and DNA. The V and J calls and clone size come from TCRdb's table, not from the authors' own analysis. In this sample the table shows under 250,000 distinct CDR3 sequences, over 30% of which occur a single time. The top ten clones comprise 4% to 5.5% of the sample. What the authors observed across the whole study: The disease-linked clones had a CD8+ phenotype and were found at relatively low frequencies in peripheral blood. According to the report, matched synovial fluid samples from ankylosing spondylitis patients were significantly enriched for the disease-linked clones. Blood from ankylosing spondylitis patients appeared to be characterized by a TCR beta motif composed of roughly eight highly homologous amino acid variants. Some motif variants had previously been reported in the synovial fluid and blood of reactive arthritis patients, which suggests shared mechanisms of disease initiation.

The V and J segments used are TRBV12-3 or TRBV12-4 and TRBJ1-2, and 7 junctional nucleotides match TRBD1. The sample consisted of blood, either unsorted or a sorted T cell fraction (not recorded which). The receptor comes from a male donor with ankylosing spondylitis or in good health (not recorded which). The CDR3 region: CASSLMTGPYGYTF. At the DNA level, the sequence is TGTGCCAGCAGTTTAATGACAGGGCCCTATGGCTACACCTTC.